The present entry profiles one T cell receptor (beta chain) with its context. Per the study methods: Using reference gene primer amplification, nucleated cell counts were estimated. Clones were read by immunoSEQ multiplex PCR, and TCRdb kept only the in-frame ones, dropping some. The V and J calls and the clone size are those of that table, but D and trimming were determined from the DNA. This sample has 77,000 or so clones, with approximately 85% found just once. This specimen belongs to a study of blood T cell repertoires in COVID-19. Overall study: The United States, Italy and Spain provided the acute and convalescent COVID-19 samples. From T cells, B-cell-depleted T cells, or PBMCs came the material, which was cDNA or gDNA.

V dropped 3 bases and J dropped 2 bases, with 10 bases sitting between them. The CDR3 runs 14 residues. The germline gives CDR1 SGHRS, CDR2 YFSETQ. The origin of this receptor is an older man with acute or convalescent COVID-19. The chain carries TRBV5-1 and TRBJ2-3; a possible D gene is TRBD1 (6 bases). The sample comprised peripheral blood. The CDR3 here is CASSSTGHTDTQYF. The CDR3 nucleotides read TGCGCCAGCAGCTCTACAGGGCACACAGATACGCAGTATTTT. The variable domain in full, with the rest retrieved from reference TRBV5-1 and TRBJ2-3, is KAGVTQTPRYLIKTRGQQVTLSCSPISGHRSVSWYQQTPGQGLQFLFEYFSETQRNKGNFPGRFSGRQFSNSRSEMNVSTLELGDSALYLCASSSTGHTDTQYFGPGTRLTVL.